One and the same sample provided the 20 T cell receptor beta chains below, sequenced in a study of blood T cell repertoires in COVID-19. Measured with immunoSEQ multiplex PCR; TCRdb has only the in-frame clones, and not every one. This sample has 490,000 or so clones; 70% to 90% occur once, and the top ten carry 6.5% to 9.5%. The sequencing input was PBMCs or T cells enriched from blood (not recorded which). These receptors came from a woman aged 55-70 years who had recovered from COVID-19.

The chain uses TRBV18 and TRBJ1-1, with D tentatively TRBD1 (6 bases). This CDR3 region has 15 residues. The germline V gene has CDR1 KGHSH and CDR2 LQKENI. V shed 3 bases and J shed 1 base, with 12 bases lying between them. CDR3 sequence: CASSPQRGGNTEAFF. The CDR3, as DNA: TGTGCCAGCTCACCGCAAAGGGGGGGGAACACTGAAGCTTTCTTT.

V usage is TRBV19 and J usage is TRBJ1-4, with 8 bases lining up with TRBD1. This CDR3 region has 16 residues. From germline, CDR1 is LNHDA and CDR2 SQIVND (reference sequence). With V trimmed by 8 bases and J by 8 bases, 16 bases remained unmatched. CDR3 protein: CASLTGTGRYGEKLFF. CDR3 DNA sequence: TGTGCCAGTCTCACCGGGACAGGAAGGTACGGAGAAAAACTGTTTTTT.

The chain carries TRBV5-6 and TRBJ2-7; a weak D match, TRBD1 (5 bases). The CDR3 is made up of 14 amino acids. Between the trimmed V and J ends, which lost 1 base and 4 bases, there was a span of 12 bases. CDR1 SGHDT and CDR2 YYEEEE come from the germline V gene. CDR3 in amino acids: CASSLSGMGYEQYV. In nucleotides, the CDR3 is TGTGCCAGCAGCTTGTCAGGGATGGGTTACGAGCAGTACGTC.

This chain's CDR3 is CAINRELASNEQFF. The CDR3, as DNA: TGTGCCATCAATAGGGAACTAGCGAGTAATGAGCAGTTCTTC. The J gene is TRBJ2-1, the V gene TRBV10-3, with TRBD2 matching over 7 bases. The trim removed 7 bases at V and 7 bases at J, leaving 10 bases unmatched. CDR1 ENHRY and CDR2 SYGVKD come from the germline V gene. The CDR3 is made up of 14 amino acids.

In this sample, this clone turned up once. The rearrangement links TRBV5-6 to TRBJ1-2, with 7 bases aligning to TRBD1. Germline CDR1 and CDR2: SGHDT and YYEEEE. The length of the CDR3 is 14 residues. The junction had 5 bases not matched to a gene; V was cut back by 0 bases and J by 6 bases. This CDR3 is CASSLVTTGNGYTF. Written as DNA, the CDR3 is TGTGCCAGCAGCTTGGTAACGACAGGGAATGGCTACACCTTC.

V usage is TRBV29-1 and J usage is TRBJ2-7, with 11 bases lining up with TRBD1. CDR3 length: 13 amino acids. Losses at the gene ends were 7 bases for V and 4 bases for J; bases not matched to a gene: 6. Germline V gives CDR1 SQVTM, CDR2 ANQGSEA. The CDR3 DNA sequence: TGCAGCGCTGGACAGGGGGCCTGGTACGAGCAGTACTTC. Its translation is CSAGQGAWYEQYF.

The chain combines TRBV19 with TRBJ2-3; D perhaps matches TRBD1 (6 bases). Per the germline V gene, CDR1 is LNHDA and CDR2 is SQIVND (reference sequence). CDR3 size: 18 residues. V lost 7 bases to trimming and J lost 1 base, with 24 bases between them. The CDR3 coding sequence is TGTGCCAGTAACGCTAGGAAACAGGGTCGCTTTCGCACAGATACGCAGTATTTT. It translates to CASNARKQGRFRTDTQYF.

The V call is TRBV6-6, the J call TRBJ1-5; D may be TRBD1 (6 bases). V was clipped by 6 bases and J by 4 bases, with 19 bases between them. The CDR3 extends over 16 amino acids. Germline V gene data show CDR1 as MNHNY and CDR2 as SVGAGI (reference sequence). The CDR3 loop reads CASSTGFDRSNQPQHF. DNA of the CDR3: TGTGCCAGCAGCACGGGGTTCGACAGGTCAAATCAGCCCCAGCATTTT.

The chain combines TRBV30 with TRBJ2-2, with D maybe TRBD2 (6 bases). The CDR3 runs 13 residues. Germline V CDR1 and CDR2: GTSNPN, SVGIG (reference sequence). Trimming stripped 3 bases from V and 7 bases from J, with 12 bases between. The CDR3 is CAWRGTGGGELFF. CDR3 sequence (DNA): TGTGCCTGGAGGGGGACCGGGGGCGGGGAGCTGTTTTTT.

This clone was seen a single time. The chain recombines TRBV6-1 with TRBJ2-7, with D hard to call. Trimming cost V 3 bases and J 6 bases, with 18 bases left between them. This CDR3 has 15 amino acids. Germline V gene sequence: CDR1 MNHNS, CDR2 SASEGT. CDR3 bases: TGTGCCAGCAGTGACCCGGCCCGCGACACCGGCGAGCAGTACTTC. Protein sequence: CASSDPARDTGEQYF.

Points on this clone: The germline gene is not matched at one end of the junction; a read error may be the cause. The genes are TRBV11-3 and TRBJ1-1; 9 bases align to TRBD1. The CDR3 totals 14 residues. From germline, CDR1 is SGHNT and CDR2 YENEEA. The CDR3 here is CASSQEDRGVVSIF. The CDR3 nucleotides are TGTGCCAGCAGCCAAGAGGACAGGGGAGTAGTTAGTATCTTT.

The CDR3 DNA follows: TGTGCCATCAGTTACACAGGGGGCGAGAACTATGGCTACACCTTC. Residues: CAISYTGGENYGYTF. This rearrangement joins TRBV10-3 to TRBJ1-2, with 9 bases identical to TRBD1. CDR3 length equals 15 residues. CDR1 and CDR2 from the germline V gene are ENHRY and SYGVKD. The V gene end was trimmed by 5 bases and the J gene end by 2 bases; junction bases not matched to a gene: 6.

The chain carries TRBV2 and TRBJ2-3; the D is unclear. The CDR3 spans 13 residues. From germline, CDR1 is SNHLY and CDR2 FYNNEI. V was pared by 8 bases and J by 2 bases, with 11 bases between. CDR3 amino acids: CASLKEITDTQYF. CDR3 in DNA: TGTGCCAGCCTTAAGGAGATCACAGATACGCAGTATTTT.

This clone was seen only a few times. The chain joins TRBV7-2 to TRBJ1-1, with 10 bases that match TRBD1. Germline V gene data show CDR1 as SGHTA and CDR2 as FQGNSA. The CDR3 totals 14 residues. V shed 4 bases and J 9 bases; nucleotides not matched to a gene: 8. This chain's CDR3 is CASSSFPGQGKAFF. The CDR3 coding sequence is TGTGCCAGCAGCTCTTTCCCGGGACAGGGGAAAGCTTTCTTT. The whole variable domain, remainder taken from reference TRBV7-2 and TRBJ1-1, is GAGVSQSPSNKVTEKGKDVELRCDPISGHTALYWYRQSLGQGLEFLIYFQGNSAPDKSGLPSDRFSAERTGGSVSTLTIQRTQQEDSAVYLCASSSFPGQGKAFFGQGTRLTVV.

This clone appeared many times. The V call is TRBV6-6, the J call TRBJ1-3; no clear D. Germline CDR1 is MNHNY and CDR2 is SVGAGI (reference sequence). The V end was cut by 5 bases, the J end by 1 base, with 6 bases between. The CDR3 consists of 13 residues. This CDR3 is CASSTISGNTIYF. The CDR3 DNA sequence: TGTGCCAGCAGTACAATATCTGGAAACACCATATATTTT.

The chain carries TRBV28 and TRBJ2-7, with D maybe TRBD2 (7 bases). V lost 4 bases to trimming and J lost 7 bases, with 20 bases between them. The CDR3 runs to 15 residues. Germline V gene lookup returns CDR1 MDHEN and CDR2 SYDVKM. In nucleotides, the CDR3 is TGTGCCAGCAGTTCCTCCGGTGGGGGGGCGCCGGAGCAGTACTTC. Encoded protein: CASSSSGGGAPEQYF.

J is TRBJ2-5 and V is TRBV2; 8 positions agree with TRBD1. The J segment lost 5 bases and the V segment lost 8 bases, leaving 10 bases of the junction unmatched. Germline V gene data show CDR1 as SNHLY and CDR2 as FYNNEI. The CDR3 runs 14 residues. The CDR3 nucleotides are TGTGCCAGCGGCAAAACGGCAGGGGGCGAGACCCAGTACTTC. Amino acid sequence: CASGKTAGGETQYF.

The chain combines TRBV6-6 with TRBJ1-6, with TRBD1 identical over 10 bases. Trimming removed 5 bases from V and 7 bases from J; junction bases left unmatched: 11. The germline V gene encodes CDR1 MNHNY and CDR2 SVGAGI (reference sequence). This CDR3 has 17 amino acids. The CDR3 DNA sequence: TGTGCCAGCAGTCTCACCCCGGGACAGGGGTTCAATTCACCCCTCCACTTT. Translated: CASSLTPGQGFNSPLHF.

The chain recombines TRBV5-1 with TRBJ1-2; D is possibly TRBD1 (5 bases). Germline CDR1 and CDR2: SGHRS and YFSETQ. The CDR3 consists of 15 residues. The V gene lost 0 bases and the J gene lost 7 bases, with 16 bases spanning the gap. CDR3 protein: CASSLAESGGGGYTF. CDR3 nucleotide sequence: TGCGCCAGCAGCTTGGCCGAAAGCGGGGGAGGTGGCTACACCTTC.

The gene calls are TRBV5-1 and TRBJ2-2; D remains ambiguous. The V and J ends lost 0 bases and 7 bases respectively, with 13 bases between them. Germline loops: CDR1 SGHRS, CDR2 YFSETQ. The CDR3 runs 15 residues. The CDR3 here is CASSLVESGHGELFF. CDR3 DNA sequence: TGCGCCAGCAGCTTGGTAGAGAGTGGGCACGGGGAGCTGTTTTTT.